These T cell receptor beta chains were read from a single sample in a study of OX40 agonist ivuxolimab in advanced cancers. This table comes from immunoSEQ multiplex PCR, and its TCRdb copy is limited to in-frame clones, with some not included. The table records some 85,000 clones, roughly nine tenths of them present only once. Sample: CD4+ or CD8+ T cells sorted from blood, taken in a trial of the OX40 agonist ivuxolimab. The receptors come from an adult with an advanced solid tumor such as melanoma, head and neck, liver or kidney cancer. Each CDR3 is given with its conserved first and last residue. D genes are given only for firm matches. For some rows the clone size is stated as once, few or many, or as a class when expanded; others skip it.

clone size,D gene,J gene,V gene,CDR3 protein,CDR3 DNA
NA,NA,TRBJ2-7,TRBV6-6,CASSYSSSEQYF,TGTGCCAGCAGTTACTCTTCCTCCGAGCAGTACTTC
NA,NA,TRBJ2-1,TRBV5-4,CASSLVDGKWRNEQFF,TGTGCCAGCAGCTTGGTCGATGGGAAATGGAGGAATGAGCAGTTCTTC
NA,NA,TRBJ2-1,TRBV9,CASSKWGNSHNEQFF,TGTGCCAGCAGCAAGTGGGGTAATTCGCACAATGAGCAGTTCTTC
NA,NA,TRBJ2-7,TRBV28,CATGSSYEQYF,TGTGCCACCGGGAGTTCCTACGAGCAGTACTTC
NA,NA,TRBJ1-2,TRBV9,CASSVRGTSNYGYTF,TGTGCCAGCTCCGTCAGAGGGACTTCTAACTATGGCTACACCTTC
NA,NA,TRBJ1-1,TRBV4-1,CASSQPAGRLNTEAFF,TGCGCCAGCAGCCAACCGGCCGGCAGGCTGAACACTGAAGCTTTCTTT
NA,NA,TRBJ2-7,TRBV20-1,CSARDPGGQYF,TGCAGTGCTAGAGACCCGGGCGGGCAGTACTTC
NA,TRBD1,TRBJ1-5,TRBV19,CASKTGVSNQPQHF,TGTGCCAGTAAGACAGGGGTGTCCAATCAGCCCCAGCATTTT
NA,TRBD2,TRBJ2-1,TRBV4-2,CASSSGLAGYNEQFF,TGTGCCAGCAGCTCAGGACTAGCGGGTTACAATGAGCAGTTCTTC
once,NA,TRBJ1-5,TRBV28,CASSGPRNQPQHF,TGTGCCAGCAGTGGACCGAGGAATCAGCCCCAGCATTTT
NA,TRBD1,TRBJ2-7,TRBV19,CASSLGQGAYEQYF,TGTGCCAGTAGTCTGGGCCAGGGGGCCTACGAGCAGTACTTC
NA,TRBD1,TRBJ2-1,TRBV6-1,CASSHPGQRYNEQFF,TGTGCCAGCTCCCACCCGGGACAGAGATACAATGAGCAGTTCTTC
NA,TRBD2,TRBJ2-1,TRBV19,CASKREGPYNEQFF,TGTGCCAGTAAACGGGAGGGCCCCTACAATGAGCAGTTCTTC
NA,TRBD1,TRBJ2-7,TRBV4-1,CASSPRDRFYEQYF,TGCGCCAGCAGCCCCCGGGACAGATTCTACGAGCAGTACTTC
NA,NA,TRBJ2-3,TRBV6-1,CASSWTADTQYF,TGTGCCAGCAGTTGGACGGCGGATACGCAGTATTTT
NA,NA,TRBJ2-2,TRBV27,CASSSRRLLLNTGELFF,TGTGCCAGCAGTTCCCGCCGGCTCCTCTTGAACACCGGGGAGCTGTTTTTT
NA,NA,TRBJ1-1,TRBV5-6,CASSVEDRQAQEAFF,TGTGCCAGCAGCGTAGAGGACCGGCAGGCTCAAGAAGCTTTCTTT
NA,NA,TRBJ2-2,TRBV27,CASSWAQRLFF,TGTGCCAGCAGCTGGGCCCAAAGGCTGTTTTTT
few,NA,TRBJ2-7,TRBV11-2,CASTQSQSSYEQYF,TGTGCCAGCACCCAGAGCCAGAGCTCCTACGAGCAGTACTTC
NA,NA,TRBJ2-7,TRBV2,CASSAVYEQYF,TGTGCCAGCAGTGCTGTGTACGAGCAGTACTTC
NA,NA,TRBJ1-1,TRBV9,CASSTGPANTEAFF,TGTGCCAGCAGCACCGGACCGGCGAACACTGAAGCTTTCTTT
NA,NA,TRBJ2-5,TRBV20-1,CSAGRETQYF,TGCAGTGCGGGAAGGGAGACCCAGTACTTC
NA,TRBD1,TRBJ1-2,TRBV6-5,CASSQAYDRVDGYTF,TGTGCCAGCAGCCAGGCTTACGACAGGGTTGATGGCTACACCTTC
NA,NA,TRBJ2-7,TRBV11-2,CASSRGGTVLFEQYF,TGTGCCAGCAGCCGAGGGGGAACCGTGCTATTCGAGCAGTACTTC
NA,NA,TRBJ1-1,TRBV4-2,CASSQSAANTEAFF,TGTGCCAGCAGCCAGTCAGCCGCTAACACTGAAGCTTTCTTT
NA,NA,TRBJ1-2,TRBV7-2,CASSLLFGLEGYGYTF,TGTGCCAGCAGCTTATTATTCGGCCTCGAGGGGTATGGCTACACCTTC
NA,TRBD2,TRBJ2-7,TRBV7-8,CASSFGSGRVSSYEQYF,TGTGCCAGCAGCTTCGGTAGCGGGAGGGTCAGTTCCTACGAGCAGTACTTC
once,NA,TRBJ1-2,TRBV2,CAGHMGGASGYTF,TGTGCCGGACACATGGGGGGCGCGAGTGGCTACACCTTC
once,TRBD2,TRBJ2-2,TRBV19,CASSMGASGFTGELFF,TGTGCCAGTAGTATGGGGGCTAGCGGGTTCACCGGGGAGCTGTTTTTT
few,NA,TRBJ1-1,TRBV7-9,CASSGGTVNTEAFF,TGTGCCAGCAGCGGTGGGACCGTGAACACTGAAGCTTTCTTT
NA,NA,TRBJ2-4,TRBV7-6,CASSFPLAKNIQYF,TGTGCCAGCAGCTTCCCACTAGCCAAAAACATTCAGTACTTC